These 10 T cell receptor beta chains were all obtained from the same sample, sequenced in a study of cytomegalovirus exposure and HLA in healthy donors. Generated by immunoSEQ multiplex PCR, the TCRdb table keeps only in-frame clones and is missing some. The sample has roughly 86,000 clones, less than 96% seen once. The material sequenced was PBMCs. The receptors originated from a man aged 18 to 30 in good health and CMV-seropositive.

This clone was counted between two and nine times. The V and J genes are TRBV7-9 and TRBJ2-7, with D perhaps matching TRBD2 (7 bases). The germline V gene encodes CDR1 SEHNR and CDR2 FQNEAQ (reference sequence). The CDR3 is 16 amino acids. V lost 7 bases and J lost 2, with 21 bases in between. The CDR3 protein is CASTQTGEGEPYEQYF. The CDR3 coding sequence is TGTGCCAGCACCCAAACCGGGGAGGGGGAACCCTACGAGCAGTACTTC.

This clone was observed once. The V gene is TRBV5-1, the J gene TRBJ1-1, with D hard to call. Germline V CDR1 and CDR2: SGHRS, YFSETQ. This CDR3 has 16 amino acids. The V and J ends lost 3 bases and 0 bases respectively, with 15 bases between them. CDR3 bases: TGCGCCAGCAGCTATCCGGGTCACCCGATGAACACTGAAGCTTTCTTT. Protein: CASSYPGHPMNTEAFF.

The genes are TRBV10-1 and TRBJ1-1; a weak D match, TRBD1 (6 bases). There are 14 residues in the CDR3. With 5 bases removed from V and 2 bases from J, the gap between germline ends came to 12 bases. The germline V gene encodes CDR1 WNHNN and CDR2 SYGVQD (reference sequence). The CDR3: CASSLQGTNTEAFF. The CDR3 DNA is TGCGCCAGCAGTCTCCAGGGGACCAACACTGAAGCTTTCTTT.

The V call is TRBV5-1, the J call TRBJ2-2; a weak D match, TRBD2 (6 bases). The germline V and J ends were trimmed by 3 bases and 5 bases, with 29 bases remaining between them. CDR3 length: 20 residues. Germline V CDR1 and CDR2: SGHRS, YFSETQ. The CDR3 coding sequence is TGCGCCAGCAGCTCCCTTCGGTCCTTACTAGCCCGAGGGTGGACCGGGGAGCTGTTTTTT. Translated: CASSSLRSLLARGWTGELFF.

The chain combines TRBV6-6 with TRBJ1-3; D might be TRBD1 (5 bases). In germline, CDR1 is MNHNY, CDR2 SVGAGI (reference sequence). The CDR3 spans 15 residues. The V gene lost 2 bases and the J gene lost 3 bases, with 11 bases spanning the gap. CDR3 sequence reads: CASSYGGQSGNTIYF. CDR3 nucleotides: TGTGCCAGCAGTTACGGTGGACAAAGTGGAAACACCATATATTTT.

The rearrangement links TRBV5-5 to TRBJ1-2, with TRBD1 identical over 12 bases. Germline-derived CDR1 and CDR2 are SGHKS and YYEKEE (reference sequence). V trimming: 3 bases; J trimming: 3 bases; junction bases outside the gene matches: 12. The CDR3 has 18 residues. CDR3 loop: CASSSALGTGGVDYGYTF. CDR3 DNA: TGTGCCAGCAGCTCGGCCCTCGGGACAGGGGGCGTTGACTATGGCTACACCTTC.

The chain uses TRBV2 and TRBJ1-5; 12 bases fit TRBD1. Germline V gene lookup returns CDR1 SNHLY and CDR2 FYNNEI. The CDR3 covers 15 residues. With V trimmed by 6 bases and J by 3 bases, 3 bases remained unmatched. CDR3: CASRGTGGYNQPQHF. DNA of the CDR3: TGTGCCAGCAGGGGGACAGGGGGCTACAATCAGCCCCAGCATTTT.

CDR3 bases: TGCAGCGTTGAAGATCCCGGGAGGTCCAATGAGCAGTTCTTC. Translated, it gives CSVEDPGRSNEQFF. J is TRBJ2-1 and V is TRBV29-1, with 7 bases lining up with TRBD2. In germline, CDR1 is SQVTM, CDR2 ANQGSEA. The CDR3 is 14 amino acids. Trimming took 0 bases from V and 6 from J; bases not matched to a gene: 5.

The rearrangement uses TRBV6-5 and TRBJ2-7, with D possibly being TRBD2 (5 bases). Trimming took off 0 bases at V and 2 bases at J, with 8 bases between the two ends. The germline CDR1 and CDR2 sequences are MNHEY and SVGAGI. The CDR3 contains 14 residues. Here the CDR3 reads CASSYSKRTYEQYF. CDR3 coding DNA: TGTGCCAGCAGTTACTCGAAGCGGACCTACGAGCAGTACTTC.

V gene TRBV4-1 combines with J gene TRBJ1-1; the match to TRBD1 covers 10 bases. The trim removed 5 bases at V and 0 bases at J, leaving 6 bases unmatched. This CDR3 comprises 16 residues. Germline CDR1 reads MGHRA; CDR2 reads YSYEKL. The CDR3 DNA is TGCGCCAGCAGCGTGAGACAGGGGGCGTTGAACACTGAAGCTTTCTTT. It yields the protein CASSVRQGALNTEAFF.